This entry is about one T cell receptor beta chain. This CDR3 has 13 amino acids. The V end lost 6 bases, the J end lost 4 bases, and 11 bases lay between the germline ends. Germline V lookup: CDR1 MNHEY, CDR2 SVGAGI. The method was immunoSEQ multiplex PCR; TCRdb's version includes in-frame clones alone and lacks a portion of them. The sample has about 240,000 clones, around 87% seen once; the top ten hold roughly 7%. The data stem from a study of blood T cell repertoires in COVID-19. The source material was peripheral blood. This TCR was recovered from a man aged 60 to 69 who had recovered from COVID-19. This rearrangement joins TRBV6-5 to TRBJ2-3, with no clear D. CDR3 sequence: CASRIPGSDTQYF. As DNA, the CDR3 is TGTGCCAGCAGGATCCCTGGCTCAGATACGCAGTATTTT.